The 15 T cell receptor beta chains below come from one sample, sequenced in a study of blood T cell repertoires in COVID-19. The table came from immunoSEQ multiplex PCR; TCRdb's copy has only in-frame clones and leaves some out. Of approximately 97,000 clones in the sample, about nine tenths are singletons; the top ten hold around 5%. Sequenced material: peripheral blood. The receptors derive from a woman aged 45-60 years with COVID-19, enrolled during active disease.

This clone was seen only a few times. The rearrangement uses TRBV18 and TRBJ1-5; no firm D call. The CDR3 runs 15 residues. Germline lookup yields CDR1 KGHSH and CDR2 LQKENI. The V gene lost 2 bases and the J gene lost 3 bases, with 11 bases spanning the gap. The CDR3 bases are TGTGCCAGCTCACCAAAGGAACAGCTCAATCAGCCCCAGCATTTT. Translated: CASSPKEQLNQPQHF.

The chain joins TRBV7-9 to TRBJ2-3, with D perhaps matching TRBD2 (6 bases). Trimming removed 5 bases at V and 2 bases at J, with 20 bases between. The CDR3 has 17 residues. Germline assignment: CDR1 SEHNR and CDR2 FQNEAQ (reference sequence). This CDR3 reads CASSPTPPRLVTDTQYF. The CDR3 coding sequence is TGTGCCAGCAGCCCAACACCCCCCCGACTAGTCACAGATACGCAGTATTTT.

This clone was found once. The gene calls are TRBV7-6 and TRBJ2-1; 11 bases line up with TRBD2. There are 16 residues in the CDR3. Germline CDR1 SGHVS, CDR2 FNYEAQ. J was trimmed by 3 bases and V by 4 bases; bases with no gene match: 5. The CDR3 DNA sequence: TGTGCCAGCAGCTCTTCCGGGACTAGCGGCTACAATGAGCAGTTCTTC. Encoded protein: CASSSSGTSGYNEQFF. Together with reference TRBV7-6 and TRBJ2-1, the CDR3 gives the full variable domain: GAGVSQSPRYKVTKRGQDVALRCDPISGHVSLYWYRQALGQGPEFLTYFNYEAQQDKSGLPNDRFSAERPEGSISTLTIQRTEQRDSAMYRCASSSSGTSGYNEQFFGPGTRLTVL.

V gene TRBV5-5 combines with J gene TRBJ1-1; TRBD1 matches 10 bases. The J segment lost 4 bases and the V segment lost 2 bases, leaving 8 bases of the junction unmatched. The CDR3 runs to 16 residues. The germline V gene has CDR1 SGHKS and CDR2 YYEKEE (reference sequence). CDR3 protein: CASSFRDRGLVTEAFF. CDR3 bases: TGTGCCAGCAGCTTCCGGGACAGGGGTTTGGTCACTGAAGCTTTCTTT.

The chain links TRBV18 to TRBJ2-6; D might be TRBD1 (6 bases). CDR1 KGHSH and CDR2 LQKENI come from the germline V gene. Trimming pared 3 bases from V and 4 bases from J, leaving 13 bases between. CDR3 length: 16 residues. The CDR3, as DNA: TGTGCCAGCTCACCCACCAGGGGTGCCGGGGCCAACGTCCTGACTTTC. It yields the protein CASSPTRGAGANVLTF.

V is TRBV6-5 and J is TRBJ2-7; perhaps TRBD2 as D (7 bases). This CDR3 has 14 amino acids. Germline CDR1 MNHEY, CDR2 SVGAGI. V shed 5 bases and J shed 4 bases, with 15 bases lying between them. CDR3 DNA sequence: TGTGCCAGCAGTCCCTGGGGGGGCCATTACGAGCAGTACTTC. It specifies CASSPWGGHYEQYF.

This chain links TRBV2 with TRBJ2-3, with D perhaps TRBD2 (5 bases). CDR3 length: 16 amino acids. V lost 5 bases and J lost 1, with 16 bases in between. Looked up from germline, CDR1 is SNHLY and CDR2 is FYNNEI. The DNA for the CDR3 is TGTGCCAGCAGTCAACTAGAATGGCCTGGCACAGATACGCAGTATTTT. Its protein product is CASSQLEWPGTDTQYF.

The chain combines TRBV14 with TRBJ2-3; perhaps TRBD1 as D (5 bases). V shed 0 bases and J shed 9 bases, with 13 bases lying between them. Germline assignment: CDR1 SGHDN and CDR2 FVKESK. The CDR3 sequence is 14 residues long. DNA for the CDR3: TGTGCCAGCAGCCAAGATCTAAGGGGCTTGACGCAGTATTTT. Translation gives CASSQDLRGLTQYF.

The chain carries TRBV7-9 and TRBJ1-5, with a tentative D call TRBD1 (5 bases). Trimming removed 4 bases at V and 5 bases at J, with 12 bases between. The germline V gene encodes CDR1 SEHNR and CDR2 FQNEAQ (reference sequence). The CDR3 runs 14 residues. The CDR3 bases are TGTGCCAGCAGCTCGGACAATTCGCATCAGCCCCAGCATTTT. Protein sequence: CASSSDNSHQPQHF.

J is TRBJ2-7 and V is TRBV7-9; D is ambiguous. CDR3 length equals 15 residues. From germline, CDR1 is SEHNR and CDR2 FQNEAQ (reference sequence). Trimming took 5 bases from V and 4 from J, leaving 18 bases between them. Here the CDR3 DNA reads TGTGCCAGCAGCGCAACCTCCGGTCAACTATACGAGCAGTACTTC. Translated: CASSATSGQLYEQYF.

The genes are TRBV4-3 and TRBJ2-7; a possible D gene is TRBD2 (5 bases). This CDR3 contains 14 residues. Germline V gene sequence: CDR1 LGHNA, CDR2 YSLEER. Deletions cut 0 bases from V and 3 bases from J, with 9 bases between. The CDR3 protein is CASSQDVGDYEQYF. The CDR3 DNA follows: TGCGCCAGCAGCCAAGATGTCGGGGACTACGAGCAGTACTTC.

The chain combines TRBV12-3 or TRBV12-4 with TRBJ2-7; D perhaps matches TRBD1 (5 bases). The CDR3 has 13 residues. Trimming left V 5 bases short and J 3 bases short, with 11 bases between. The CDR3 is CASSVRVNYEQYF. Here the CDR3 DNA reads TGTGCCAGCAGTGTCAGGGTAAACTACGAGCAGTACTTC.

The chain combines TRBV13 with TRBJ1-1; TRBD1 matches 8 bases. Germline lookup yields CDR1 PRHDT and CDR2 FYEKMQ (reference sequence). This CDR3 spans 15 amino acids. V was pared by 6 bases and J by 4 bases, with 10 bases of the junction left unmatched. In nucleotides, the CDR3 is TGTGCCAGCAGTCCGGGACAGGCGAGTCGCACTGAAGCTTTCTTT. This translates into CASSPGQASRTEAFF.

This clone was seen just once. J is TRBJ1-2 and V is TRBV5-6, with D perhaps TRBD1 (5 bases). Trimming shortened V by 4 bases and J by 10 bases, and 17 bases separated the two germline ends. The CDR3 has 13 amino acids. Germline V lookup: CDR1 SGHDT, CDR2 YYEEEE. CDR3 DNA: TGTGCCAGCAGCCCTTGGTTAGGGGAAAACTACACCTTC. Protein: CASSPWLGENYTF.

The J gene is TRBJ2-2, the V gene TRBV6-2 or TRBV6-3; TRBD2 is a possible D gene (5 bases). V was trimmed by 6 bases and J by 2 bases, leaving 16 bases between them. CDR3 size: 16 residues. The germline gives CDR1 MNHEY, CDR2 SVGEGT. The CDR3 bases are TGTGCCAGCAGCCCCCCCGACTACTTTAACACCGGGGAGCTGTTTTTT. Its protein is CASSPPDYFNTGELFF.